The 2 T cell receptor beta chains listed next were all sequenced from one sample in a study of neurological immune-mediated disorders. TCRdb reanalysed the 5' RACE reads using MiXCR and keeps one entry per CDR3 protein. In the table there are 39,000 or so distinct CDR3 sequences, over 2% of which are singletons. Sequencing was performed on PBMCs. These receptors all stem from a man between 25 and 39 years old with multiple sclerosis.

This clonotype was picked up many times. The chain joins TRBV7-2 to TRBJ2-7; 9 nucleotides line up with TRBD2. Losses at the gene ends were 0 bases for V and 5 bases for J; bases not matched to a gene: 11. Germline-derived CDR1 and CDR2 are SGHTA and FQGNSA. CDR3 length equals 17 residues. CDR3 sequence reads: CASSLAPAGGPGDEQYF. CDR3 nucleotide sequence: TGTGCCAGCAGCTTAGCTCCGGCGGGAGGGCCGGGGGACGAGCAGTACTTC.

This clonotype was counted ten times or more. V and J are TRBV6-1 and TRBJ2-5; D may be TRBD2 (6 bases). This CDR3 is built from 13 residues. V lost 7 bases and J lost 7, with 16 bases in between. Germline lookup yields CDR1 MNHNS and CDR2 SASEGT. CDR3 residues: CASNGGTLGTQYF. CDR3 in DNA: TGTGCCAGCAATGGGGGGACTCTTGGGACCCAGTACTTC.